This TCR beta chain was recorded in a study of brain T cells in children with intractable seizures. The V gene's germline CDR1 is MDHEN and CDR2 SYDVKM. The junction had 12 bases not matched to a gene; V was cut back by 6 bases and J by 7 bases. The CDR3 length is 15 residues. Notes on the study in general: Patients' HCMV serostatus was unknown; virus specificity rests on CDR3 similarity alone. Pre-surgery blood may have been undersampled, hiding some clones.

Turning to this clone: What it binds is unknown.

Documented time point: blood from clinic visit 5 months post-surgery; TSC patient then seizure free. The sequenced cases were selected for having the highest brain T cell transcript signatures. Measured with immunoSEQ multiplex PCR; TCRdb has only the in-frame clones, and not every one. The profile shows about 340,000 clones, over 90% of them singletons. Sequenced here: peripheral blood, sampled 5 to 6 months after surgery. The chain has TRBV28 and TRBJ2-1; 7 positions match TRBD1. This TCR was recovered from a boy in the first two years of life with tuberous sclerosis and intractable seizures. Here the CDR3 DNA reads TGTGCCAGCAGGATCGGTACAGGGGTTTGGAATGAGCAGTTCTTC. It yields the protein CASRIGTGVWNEQFF. Drawing the rest from reference TRBV28 and TRBJ2-1, the complete variable domain is DVKVTQSSRYLVKRTGEKVFLECVQDMDHENMFWYRQDPGLGLRLIYFSYDVKMKEKGDIPEGYSVSREKKERFSLILESASTNQTSMYLCASRIGTGVWNEQFFGPGTRLTVL.